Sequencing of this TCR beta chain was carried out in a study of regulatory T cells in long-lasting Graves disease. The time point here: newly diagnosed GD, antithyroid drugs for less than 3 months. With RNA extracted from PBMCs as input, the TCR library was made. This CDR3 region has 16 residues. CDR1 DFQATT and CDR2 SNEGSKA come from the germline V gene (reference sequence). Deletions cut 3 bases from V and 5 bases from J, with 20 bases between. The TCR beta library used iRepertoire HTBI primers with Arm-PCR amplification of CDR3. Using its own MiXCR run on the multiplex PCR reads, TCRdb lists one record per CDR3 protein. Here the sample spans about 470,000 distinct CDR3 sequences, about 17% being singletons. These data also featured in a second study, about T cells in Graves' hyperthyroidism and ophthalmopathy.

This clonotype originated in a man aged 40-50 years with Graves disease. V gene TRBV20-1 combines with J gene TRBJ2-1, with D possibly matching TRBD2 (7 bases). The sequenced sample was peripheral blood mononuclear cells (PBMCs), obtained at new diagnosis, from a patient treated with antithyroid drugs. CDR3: CSARGGGLAVHNEQFF. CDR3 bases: TGCAGTGCTAGGGGGGGGGGGCTAGCGGTACACAATGAGCAGTTCTTC.